The sequence of this T cell receptor (beta chain) was determined in a study of cytomegalovirus exposure and HLA in healthy donors. Study overall: From about 179 million T cells, an earlier analysis saw some 120 million unique TCR beta sequences.

The study's findings and limits: Certain indistinguishable V segments, among them TRBV6-2 and TRBV6-3, were excluded.

On this clone: Antigen: not known.

With 60 Vbeta and 13 Jbeta primers, the PCR was carried out. The method was immunoSEQ multiplex PCR; TCRdb's version includes in-frame clones alone and lacks a portion of them. The sample yields more than 90,000 clones, 75% to 90% seen once. Germline assignment: CDR1 SGHAT and CDR2 FQNNGV. Trimming stripped 5 bases from V and 0 bases from J, with 14 bases between. CDR3 size: 15 residues. V is TRBV11-2 and J is TRBJ2-7; a weak D match, TRBD2 (5 bases). The TCR sequence derives from a man in his thirties or forties in good health and CMV-seronegative. The specimen sequenced was PBMCs. CDR3 residues: CASSPISGNSYEQYF. DNA for the CDR3: TGTGCCAGCAGCCCGATCAGCGGCAACTCCTACGAGCAGTACTTC.